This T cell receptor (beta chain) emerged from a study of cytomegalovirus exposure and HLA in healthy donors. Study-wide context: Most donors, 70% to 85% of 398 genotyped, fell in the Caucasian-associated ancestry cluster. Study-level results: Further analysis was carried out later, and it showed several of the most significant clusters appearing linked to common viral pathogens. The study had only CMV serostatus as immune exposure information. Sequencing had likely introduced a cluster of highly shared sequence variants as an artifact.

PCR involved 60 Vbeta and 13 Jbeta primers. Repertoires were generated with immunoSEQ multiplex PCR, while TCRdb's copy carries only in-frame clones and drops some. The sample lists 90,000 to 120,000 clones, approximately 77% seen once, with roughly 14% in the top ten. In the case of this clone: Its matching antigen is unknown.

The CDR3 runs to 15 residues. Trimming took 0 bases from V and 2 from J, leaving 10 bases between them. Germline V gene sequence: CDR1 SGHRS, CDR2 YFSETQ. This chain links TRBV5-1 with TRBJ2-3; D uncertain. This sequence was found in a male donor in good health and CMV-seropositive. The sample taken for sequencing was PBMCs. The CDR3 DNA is TGCGCCAGCAGCTTGGGAGGTCTTCCCACAGATACGCAGTATTTT. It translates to CASSLGGLPTDTQYF.